Each of the 17 T cell receptor beta chains below was sequenced from the same sample in a study of shared clonotypes between healthy human individuals. This table comes from immunoSEQ multiplex PCR, and its TCRdb copy is limited to in-frame clones, with some not included. The table lists roughly 2.1 million clones, roughly 91% of them singletons. CD45RO negativity and positive selection for CCR7 defined naive CD8 cells, a population that excluded terminally differentiated effector memory CD45RA+ cells. The specimen was naive CD8+ T cells from PBMCs. Receptor source: a man aged 18 to 35 in good health. Some clones in this sample may be carry-over from other donors' samples.

The J gene is TRBJ2-2, the V gene TRBV4-3; D not certain. Germline V gene data show CDR1 as LGHNA and CDR2 as YSLEER. The CDR3 is 16 residues long. Trimming cost V 0 bases and J 2 bases, with 10 bases left between them. The CDR3 protein is CASSQDPLGNTGELFF. For the CDR3, the DNA is TGCGCCAGCAGCCAAGATCCCCTGGGAAACACCGGGGAGCTGTTTTTT.

The V and J genes are TRBV7-8 and TRBJ2-3, with 13 bases aligning to TRBD2. Trimming at V came to 5 bases and at J to 2 bases, leaving 7 bases not matched to a gene. CDR3 length equals 17 residues. Germline CDR1 SGHVS, CDR2 FQNEAQ. The CDR3 loop is CASSLGLAGVPTDTQYF. DNA of the CDR3: TGTGCCAGCAGCCTAGGACTAGCGGGAGTTCCCACAGATACGCAGTATTTT.

This clone was detected only once. CDR3 DNA: TGTGCTAGTGGGGCTAGCGGGGAGTTTGCAGATACGCAGTATTTT. Amino acids: CASGASGEFADTQYF. The chain is built from TRBV12-5 and TRBJ2-3; 9 bases map to TRBD2. The CDR3 extends over 15 amino acids. V lost 6 bases and J lost 4; bases outside the gene matches: 8. Germline V gene lookup returns CDR1 LGHNT and CDR2 FRNRAP.

The rearrangement links TRBV28 to TRBJ1-4; D is ambiguous. With 7 bases removed from V and 4 bases from J, the gap between germline ends came to 13 bases. The germline CDR1 and CDR2 sequences are MDHEN and SYDVKM. The CDR3 extends over 14 amino acids. CDR3 coding DNA: TGTGCCAGCACTCAGACACCTATTAATGAAAAACTGTTTTTT. Amino acid sequence: CASTQTPINEKLFF.

This clone came up once. The chain joins TRBV7-9 to TRBJ2-1; TRBD2 aligns across 9 bases. Germline CDR1 SEHNR, CDR2 FQNEAQ (reference sequence). V was clipped by 3 bases and J by 10 bases; unmatched bases: 1. The CDR3 contains 12 residues. CDR3 region: CASSLSGREQFF. The CDR3 DNA is TGTGCCAGCAGCTTGAGCGGGAGGGAGCAGTTCTTC.

The V gene is TRBV4-2, the J gene TRBJ2-2; TRBD1 agrees at 8 bases. After removal of 4 bases from V and 6 bases from J, the junction contained 13 bases not matched to a gene. Germline V gene sequence: CDR1 LGHNA, CDR2 YNFKEQ. The CDR3 spans 17 residues. CDR3 DNA sequence: TGTGCCAGCAGCCGACATACAGGACAGGGCTGGGCCGGGGAGCTGTTTTTT. As protein: CASSRHTGQGWAGELFF.

This sequence joins TRBV4-1 and TRBJ2-1, with 14 bases that match TRBD2. Germline CDR1 and CDR2: MGHRA and YSYEKL. The CDR3 spans 18 residues. V shed 1 base, J shed 3 bases, and the junction held 5 bases outside the gene matches. The CDR3 DNA reads TGCGCCAGCAGCCAAGGGGGACTAGCGGGAGTAGGCTACAATGAGCAGTTCTTC. Protein sequence: CASSQGGLAGVGYNEQFF.

The chain recombines TRBV7-8 with TRBJ2-7; D gene unclear. Between the trimmed V and J ends, which lost 6 bases and 9 bases, there was a span of 15 bases. This CDR3 spans 12 amino acids. Germline V CDR1 and CDR2: SGHVS, FQNEAQ. CDR3 in amino acids: CASRQGSGVQYF. In DNA, the CDR3 is TGTGCCAGCAGACAAGGAAGTGGGGTGCAGTACTTC.

The gene calls are TRBV4-1 and TRBJ1-4; unclear D gene. CDR1 and CDR2 (germline): MGHRA, YSYEKL. V lost 8 bases and J 6 bases, leaving 19 bases between the germline ends. The CDR3 totals 15 residues. The CDR3 coding sequence is TGCGCCAGCGGAAACCCTAAGGACGTGGATGAAAAACTGTTTTTT. Its protein is CASGNPKDVDEKLFF.

The chain joins TRBV18 to TRBJ1-5; 8 positions agree with TRBD1. With 5 bases clipped from V and 3 bases from J, the junction kept 6 bases outside the gene matches. The germline V gene encodes CDR1 KGHSH and CDR2 LQKENI. This CDR3 spans 15 amino acids. The CDR3 coding sequence is TGTGCCAGCTCAGTTGACAGGGGACTCAATCAGCCCCAGCATTTT. As protein: CASSVDRGLNQPQHF.

The chain has TRBV5-6 and TRBJ2-1; D ambiguous. The CDR3 is 12 residues long. V lost 0 bases and J 9 bases, leaving 7 bases between the germline ends. Germline-derived CDR1 and CDR2 are SGHDT and YYEEEE. The CDR3: CASSLGFGEQFF. In DNA form, the CDR3 reads TGTGCCAGCAGCTTGGGGTTTGGTGAGCAGTTCTTC.

The V and J genes are TRBV7-2 and TRBJ2-1, with D tentatively TRBD1 or TRBD2 (5 bases each). Looked up from germline, CDR1 is SGHTA and CDR2 is FQGNSA. The CDR3 runs 16 residues. Trimming took off 2 bases at V and 10 bases at J, with 21 bases between the two ends. CDR3 DNA: TGTGCCAGCAGCTTATCTTATCGAGGGGCCGCCACCGAGCAGTTCTTC. It codes for CASSLSYRGAATEQFF.

The CDR3 nucleotides read TGTGCCAGCAGTTACTCGATAGCTCAGATTGAGCAGTTCTTC. The encoded protein is CASSYSIAQIEQFF. This rearrangement joins TRBV6-5 to TRBJ2-1; D not resolved. The CDR3 is made up of 14 amino acids. Trimming took off 0 bases at V and 9 bases at J, with 12 bases between the two ends. CDR1 is MNHEY, CDR2 SVGAGI, per germline.

The chain uses TRBV5-1 and TRBJ2-4, with D uncertain. CDR3 length: 14 residues. Germline V lookup: CDR1 SGHRS, CDR2 YFSETQ. The germline V and J ends were trimmed by 5 bases and 0 bases, with 9 bases remaining between them. The CDR3 coding sequence is TGCGCCAGCAGACCGCCAGGAGCCAAAAACATTCAGTACTTC. It yields the protein CASRPPGAKNIQYF.

V gene TRBV30 combines with J gene TRBJ1-5; unclear D gene. This CDR3 comprises 14 residues. Germline loops: CDR1 GTSNPN, CDR2 SVGIG (reference sequence). V dropped 3 bases and J dropped 4 bases, with 13 bases sitting between them. DNA for the CDR3: TGTGCCTGGAGGGCAGCATTCGAGAATCAGCCCCAGCATTTT. It yields the protein CAWRAAFENQPQHF.

This sequence joins TRBV9 and TRBJ2-3, with D unclear. V lost 3 bases and J 2 bases, leaving 7 bases between the germline ends. The CDR3 contains 13 residues. Germline V gives CDR1 SGDLS, CDR2 YYNGEE. CDR3 DNA sequence: TGTGCCAGCAGCGCAGGATTCACAGATACGCAGTATTTT. It encodes CASSAGFTDTQYF. Complete variable domain (other parts from reference TRBV9 and TRBJ2-3): DSGVTQTPKHLITATGQRVTLRCSPRSGDLSVYWYQQSLDQGLQFLIQYYNGEERAKGNILERFSAQQFPDLHSELNLSSLELGDSALYFCASSAGFTDTQYFGPGTRLTVL.

The V call is TRBV27, the J call TRBJ1-5; TRBD1 matches 10 bases. CDR3 size: 18 residues. The germline V gene has CDR1 MNHEY and CDR2 SMNVEV (reference sequence). With V trimmed by 2 bases and J by 0 bases, 7 bases remained unmatched. CDR3 loop: CASSLGTGVPYSNQPQHF. In DNA form, the CDR3 reads TGTGCCAGCAGTTTAGGGACAGGGGTTCCCTATAGCAATCAGCCCCAGCATTTT.